This TCR beta chain was captured in a study of cytomegalovirus exposure and HLA in healthy donors (dated by TCRdb to 2016 to 2017). For context, the study as a whole: In an earlier analysis of 587 of the donors, 250 to 300 Gb of sequence data and 90 million to 120 million unique TCR beta sequences from 180 million or so T cells were reported. The genetic ancestry cluster associated with self-reported Caucasian donors included about 81% of the 300 to 450 genotyped donors. HLA typing included class I and class II loci at four-digit resolution. An earlier analysis of some 500 of the donors used high-throughput TCR beta sequencing to judge whether each TCR beta V gene segment behaved as functional or pseudogenic. A later genetic analysis used genome-wide SNP genotypes for about 60% of the roughly 700 donors, treating that subset as a discovery cohort. Because of strong linkage in the cohort, a handful of DR-DQ haplotypes were treated as single units for association and clustering. A later analysis re-analyzed previously published TCR beta repertoires from hundreds of donors and added high-resolution HLA genotyping to study TCR occurrence patterns. Roughly 300 gigabases of sequencing data and approximately 85 million unique TCR sequences were included in an early release covering roughly 600 HLA-typed donors. The study profiled the T cell repertoires of about 640 subjects by immunosequencing and related them to cytomegalovirus serostatus. Among 300 to 500 genotyped donors of the cohort, an average of approximately 240,000 unique TCR beta nucleotide sequences was sequenced per donor, of which about 19% were non-productive. In addition to the first cohort of 666 subjects, a separate validation cohort of approximately 130 different subjects was used. The number of typed donors differed by locus: about 629-630 for A, B, C, DRB1 and DQB1; 522 for DQA1; 606 for DPA1; and around 450 for DPB1. Rather than drawing on any new phenotypic data, the later analysis identified candidate immune exposures from TCR beta sequences and the way those sequences occurred across donors. The study aimed to test whether signatures of past pathogen exposure could be identified by cataloging public T cell receptors. Donor age, sex, ethnicity and CMV serostatus were compiled alongside the repertoire data. All discovery cohort repertoires had been generated on a single sequencing platform. To predict cytomegalovirus infection status, the study combined high-throughput TCR immunosequencing, statistical association of individual TCRs with disease status, and machine learning. What the authors observed across the whole study: The study listed 164 TCR beta chains as associated with cytomegalovirus. Compared with equally common non-associated chains, HLA-associated TCR beta chains in a later analysis were more clonally expanded and had lower generation probabilities. A later analysis found that TCR association rates varied across HLA loci, with DRB1 alleles showing the most associated TCRs and HLA-C alleles the fewest. Sequencing depth was assumed to be roughly uniform across donors in the presence/absence analyses, though that assumption may not hold. A further reported finding was that TCR beta sequences accurately predicted the HLA-A and HLA-B alleles for most subjects in the first cohort. Only TCR beta chains were sequenced in this cohort, and the absence of alpha or paired-chain data limited detectable features. A few of the identified cytomegalovirus-associated TCR beta chains were confirmed in vitro to be specific for cytomegalovirus antigens. Because some donors lacked HLA typing at each locus, the association tests relied only on the typed subset. The only immune exposure information available for the cohort was CMV serostatus. In an earlier analysis of more than 450 of the donors, most TCR beta V segments were observed in productive rearrangements about 87% or about 30% of the time, broadly matching IMGT annotations. In both the original and validation cohorts, the classifier was reported to diagnose cytomegalovirus status with high specificity and sensitivity. The authors suggested that the approach could potentially be extended to other disease states and immunological phenotypes. Specific HLA alleles were associated with over 15,000 TCR beta sequences at a false discovery rate of 0.05 in a later analysis. Correlated functional status among segregating V segments might reflect linkage disequilibrium, but an unknown experimental factor could not be ruled out. Because counts were too low, around 17 rarely observed V segments, including chromosome 9 orphons, were left out of the earlier analysis of 587 of the donors. V-gene and J-gene trimming of TCR beta chains was associated with a missense DCLRE1C variant in a later genetic analysis, and the association was replicated in an independent cohort. While some public TCRs were present in many individuals, most TCR sequences turned up only very rarely across donors. Some IMGT-functional V segments, including TRBV6-2 and TRBV6-3, could not be distinguished by the 87-base-pair reads and were therefore excluded. Strong co-occurrence of HLA alleles, especially DR and DQ, made assigning TCR associations to individual alleles difficult. According to a later analysis, most CMV-associated TCR beta chains appeared to be HLA-restricted, and the HLA associations seemed to be driven largely by CMV exposure. According to a later analysis, parvovirus B19, influenza, CMV and Epstein-Barr virus appeared linked to several top co-occurrence clusters. The sequencing pipeline was judged likely to have produced a cluster of highly shared sequence variants as a technical artifact. In a later genetic analysis, fewer N-insertions in productive TCRs were reported among donors in an Asian-associated ancestry cluster than the roughly 700-donor mean.

Concerning this clone itself: The antigen it binds to is not known. No base qualities exist here, and no much larger clone lies one base off it.

The cohort comprised some 680 healthy bone marrow donors. At the time of sampling, all cohort members were nominally healthy, though unrecorded immune exposures were likely present. The donor was CMV seronegative and belonged to the group of 352 seronegative cohort members. A peripheral blood sample was collected from each donor, and TCR beta sequencing was performed on peripheral blood mononuclear cells. The Qiagen DNeasy Blood Extraction Kit was used to extract genomic DNA from the blood cell samples. The trim is 4 bases for V and 4 bases for J, with a gap of 12 bases between the germline ends. Including the terminal cysteine and phenylalanine, the CDR3 comprises 15 residues. Kept here is only the CDR3 DNA, which spans 45 bases and is read in frame from base 1. CDR1 and CDR2 were assigned from the germline V gene as SGHRS and YFSETQ. Libraries were made using the immunoSEQ multiplex PCR assay. For the multiplex PCR, a mixture combining 60 forward primers for TCR Vbeta segments and 13 reverse primers for TCR Jbeta segments was used. The CDR3 region of rearranged TCR beta genes was amplified from genomic DNA by a multiplex PCR assay. On the Illumina HiSeq System, the amplified TCR beta libraries were sequenced as 87-base-pair reads. Per the authors' processing: A later analysis counted tens of millions of unique TCR beta chains across the 650 to 700 repertoires, and around 9.9 million of these chains were shared by at least two donors. To remove PCR and sequencing errors, raw reads were error-corrected and collapsed into unique sequences using a nearest-neighbor algorithm that merged closely related sequences. To assign V, D and J gene segments, CDR3 sequences were aligned to IMGT reference sequences. For a sequence to be retained, at least a six-nucleotide match to both a V gene segment and a J gene segment was required. Rearrangements were called productive when the CDR3 lacked stop codons and stayed in frame with V and J; all others were non-productive. CDR3 was defined by IMGT convention, running from the second conserved V-encoded cysteine to the conserved J-encoded phenylalanine. The earlier analysis of 500 to 650 of the donors excluded any sequence lacking an unambiguous match to a single V gene segment. In an earlier analysis of 587 of the donors, a V segment was called functional when productive rearrangements were above 56.7%, and segregating when the standard deviation between donors exceeded 5%. A statistical classification framework was built for diagnosing cytomegalovirus status from the catalog of TCR beta chain sequences. A later analysis assigned V and J genes by comparing TCR nucleotide sequences with IMGT/GENE-DB human TR gene sequences. The TCRdist pipeline was used in a later analysis to assign CDR3 sequences and most-parsimonious VDJ recombination scenarios. In a later analysis, each TCR beta chain was defined by its CDR3 amino acid sequence together with its V-gene family, and reads lacking a unique V-gene family were excluded. To address suspected cross-contamination and a sequencing artifact, a later analysis removed 450 to 700 highly shared, low-generation-probability nucleotide sequences. A later analysis calculated a clonal expansion index for each public chain from normalized within-repertoire ranks of inferred template counts. Generation probabilities in a later analysis came from a VDJ recombination model fitted to out-of-frame rearrangements, and those results were checked against IGoR. In a later analysis, TCR-TCR, TCR-HLA and TCR-CMV co-occurrence was scored with hypergeometric tests, and a repertoire-size bias correction was applied to TCR pairs. A later analysis estimated false discovery rates by permuting HLA or CMV assignments 20 times. In a later analysis, co-occurring TCRs were grouped using DBSCAN, and TCRdist sequence similarity was added for clustering within HLA-allele-positive subsets. For co-occurrence clustering, repertoires with fewer than 30,000 or more than 120,000 public chains were excluded, along with five repertoires with anomalous nucleotide sharing. The immuneACCESS repertoire file appears here via TCRdb, limited to in-frame rearrangements. These files lack a portion of the clones; in checked studies, under half of the deficit traces to unresolved V genes, and the cause of the others is not known. That table supplies the V and J calls and clone size; D and trimming were determined from the DNA. This sample holds approximately 150,000 clones; 65% to 90% were observed only once. The ten biggest clones cover less than 3.5% of the sample.

This clonotype was obtained from a woman aged 30 to 39 in good health and CMV-seronegative. Sequencing input: PBMCs. The rearrangement joined TRBV5-1 to TRBJ2-6; TRBD2 is a weak D gene call, 7 bases matching. The bases are TGCGCCAGCAGCGAGGGAGGGACAGGGGCCAACGTCCTGACTTTC. This sequence encodes CASSEGGTGANVLTF.